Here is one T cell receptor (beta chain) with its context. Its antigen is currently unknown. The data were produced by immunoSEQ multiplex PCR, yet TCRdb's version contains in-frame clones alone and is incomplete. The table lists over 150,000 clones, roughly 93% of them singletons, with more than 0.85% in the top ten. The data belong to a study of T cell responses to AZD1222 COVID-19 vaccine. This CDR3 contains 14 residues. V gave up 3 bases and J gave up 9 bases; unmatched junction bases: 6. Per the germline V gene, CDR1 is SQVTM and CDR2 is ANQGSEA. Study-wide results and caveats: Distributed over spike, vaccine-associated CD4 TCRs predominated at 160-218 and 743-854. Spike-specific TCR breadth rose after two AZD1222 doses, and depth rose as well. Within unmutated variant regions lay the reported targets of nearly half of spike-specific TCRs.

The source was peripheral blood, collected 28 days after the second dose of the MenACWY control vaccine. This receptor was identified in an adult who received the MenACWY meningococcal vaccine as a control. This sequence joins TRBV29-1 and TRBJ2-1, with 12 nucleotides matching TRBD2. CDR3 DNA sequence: TGCAGCGTTGATCATACTAGCGGGGGGAGTGAGCAGTTCTTC. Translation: CSVDHTSGGSEQFF.